The following is a T cell receptor beta chain sequence with its context. Its antigen remains undetermined. It has no much larger one-base neighbor in the sample; base qualities were not kept. Preparation of the library involved the immunoSEQ multiplex PCR assay. For the multiplex PCR, a mixture combining 60 forward primers for TCR Vbeta segments and 13 reverse primers for TCR Jbeta segments was used. A multiplex PCR assay on genomic DNA amplified the CDR3 region of rearranged TCR beta genes. Amplified TCR beta libraries were sequenced as 87-base-pair reads on the Illumina HiSeq System. For the original study's pipeline: A later analysis tallied roughly 76 million unique TCR beta chains across the 650 to 750 repertoires, and some 12 million of those chains were shared by two or more donors. To remove PCR and sequencing errors, raw reads were error-corrected and collapsed into unique sequences using a nearest-neighbor algorithm that merged closely related sequences. Alignment of CDR3 sequences to IMGT reference sequences was used to assign V, D and J gene segments. Each retained sequence needed at least a six-nucleotide match to both a V gene segment and a J gene segment. Rearrangements were called productive when the CDR3 lacked stop codons and stayed in frame with V and J; all others were non-productive. Following IMGT convention, CDR3 was defined as the stretch from the second conserved V-encoded cysteine to the conserved J-encoded phenylalanine. The earlier analysis of about 570 of the donors excluded any sequence lacking an unambiguous match to a single V gene segment. In an earlier analysis of some 590 of the donors, a V segment was called functional when productive rearrangements were above 56.7%, and segregating when the standard deviation between donors exceeded 5%. To diagnose cytomegalovirus status from the catalog of TCR beta chain sequences, a statistical classification framework was built. A later analysis assigned V and J genes by comparing TCR nucleotide sequences with IMGT/GENE-DB human TR gene sequences. A later analysis assigned CDR3 sequences and most-parsimonious VDJ recombination scenarios with the TCRdist pipeline. A later analysis defined each TCR beta chain by its CDR3 amino acid sequence plus V-gene family, and excluded reads lacking a unique V-gene family. As a way to deal with suspected cross-contamination and a sequencing artifact, a later analysis dropped approximately 570 nucleotide sequences that were highly shared and had low generation probability. In a later analysis, a clonal expansion index was calculated for each public chain from normalized within-repertoire ranks of inferred template counts. A later analysis computed generation probabilities with a VDJ recombination model fitted to out-of-frame rearrangements, and checked the results against IGoR. In a later analysis, hypergeometric tests were used to score TCR-TCR, TCR-HLA and TCR-CMV co-occurrence, with a repertoire-size bias correction applied to TCR pairs. A later analysis estimated false discovery rates by permuting HLA or CMV assignments 20 times. In a later analysis, co-occurring TCRs were grouped using DBSCAN, with TCRdist sequence similarity added in when clustering inside HLA-allele-positive subsets. Co-occurrence clustering excluded repertoires with fewer than 30,000 or more than 120,000 public chains, plus five with anomalous nucleotide sharing. This immuneACCESS table, as held by TCRdb, lists in-frame sequences with V and J called but not all clones. Of the missing ones, under half trace to an unresolved V gene in checked studies; the others have no known cause. That table furnishes V, J and clone size, whereas the DNA furnished D and trimming. This sample lists 80,000 to 100,000 clones; 70% to 75% were detected once. The ten top clones hold more than 3% of the sample.

Reading from cysteine to phenylalanine, the CDR3 counts 15 amino acids. Only the CDR3 part of the read is kept: 45 bases, read in frame from the first base. CDR1 MRHNA and CDR2 SNTAGT are derived from the germline V gene. At the junction V is shortened by 6 bases and J by 3 bases; bases outside the gene matches: 2. This record comes from a study of cytomegalovirus exposure and HLA in healthy donors (TCRdb year 2017). Notes on the research overall: According to an earlier analysis of a few hundred of the donors, some 180 million T cells yielded 117 million unique TCR beta sequences and about 300 Gb of sequence data. Roughly 290 gigabases of sequencing data and approximately 92 million unique TCR sequences made up an early release that covered several hundred HLA-typed donors. Of the 300 to 500 genotyped donors, 65% to 90% were placed in the genetic ancestry cluster associated with self-reported Caucasian donors. The study was designed to test whether signatures of past pathogen exposure could be identified by cataloging public T cell receptors. Using immunosequencing, the study profiled T cell repertoires from 666 subjects and related those repertoires to cytomegalovirus serostatus. A separate validation cohort of some 130 different subjects was used in addition to the approximately 700-subject first cohort. The study combined high-throughput TCR immunosequencing, statistical association of individual TCRs with disease status, and machine learning to predict cytomegalovirus infection status. A later analysis re-examined previously published TCR beta repertoires from 600 to 700 donors and added high-resolution HLA genotyping to investigate patterns of TCR occurrence. In the later analysis, no new phenotypic data were used to find candidate immune exposures; instead, reliance was placed on TCR beta sequences and their occurrence across donors. In an earlier analysis of roughly 580 of the donors, high-throughput TCR beta sequencing was used to judge whether each TCR beta V gene segment behaved as functional or pseudogenic. Donor age, sex, ethnicity and CMV serostatus were compiled together with the repertoire data. A later genetic analysis took genome-wide SNP genotypes for about three fifths of the 666 donors and used that subset as a discovery cohort. Every repertoire in the discovery cohort had been generated on one and the same sequencing platform. HLA typing included class I and class II loci at four-digit resolution. The number of donors typed differed by locus, with 629-630 for A, B, C, DRB1 and DQB1, roughly 520 for DQA1, under 610 for DPA1, and around 430 for DPB1. A handful of DR-DQ haplotypes were handled as single units for association and clustering because linkage in the cohort was strong. Across 300 to 400 genotyped donors of the cohort, an average of roughly 230,000 unique TCR beta nucleotide sequences per donor were sequenced, and around 20% of those sequences were non-productive. The paper's findings and limits, for the study overall: It was suggested by the authors that the approach could potentially be generalized to other disease states and immunological phenotypes. Some 15 rarely observed V segments, including chromosome 9 orphons, were excluded from the earlier analysis of just under 600 of the donors because counts were too low. Compared with equally common non-associated chains, HLA-associated TCR beta chains in a later analysis were more clonally expanded and had lower generation probabilities. The presence/absence analyses assumed that sequencing depth was roughly uniform across donors, and that assumption may not be true. The sequencing pipeline was judged likely to have produced a cluster of highly shared sequence variants as a technical artifact. In an earlier analysis of around 500 of the donors, most TCR beta V segments appeared in productive rearrangements about 87% or about 30% of the time, broadly matching IMGT annotations. Strong co-occurrence of HLA alleles, especially DR and DQ, made assigning TCR associations to individual alleles difficult. In both the original and validation cohorts, the classifier was reported to diagnose cytomegalovirus status with high specificity and sensitivity. The study gave a list of some 150 TCR beta chains associated with cytomegalovirus. Correlated functional status among segregating V segments might be attributable to linkage disequilibrium, but an unknown experimental factor could not be ruled out. In a later analysis, 15,000 to 20,000 TCR beta sequences were associated with specific HLA alleles at a false discovery rate of 0.05. This cohort had only TCR beta chains sequenced, and the lack of alpha or paired-chain data limited which features could be detected. Because some donors lacked HLA typing at each locus, the association tests relied only on the typed subset. Most TCR sequences were seen in very few donors, while some public TCRs were found in many individuals. A further reported finding was that TCR beta sequences accurately predicted the HLA-A and HLA-B alleles for most subjects in the first cohort. Immune exposure information for the cohort was limited to CMV serostatus. A later genetic analysis reported fewer N-insertions in productive TCRs among donors in an Asian-associated ancestry cluster than the approximately 700-donor mean. A later analysis found that most CMV-associated TCR beta chains appeared HLA-restricted, with HLA associations seemingly driven largely by CMV exposure. A later analysis reported that several top co-occurrence clusters appeared linked to parvovirus B19, influenza, CMV and Epstein-Barr virus. A few of the identified cytomegalovirus-associated TCR beta chains were confirmed in vitro to be specific for cytomegalovirus antigens. Because the 87-base-pair reads could not distinguish some IMGT-functional V segments, including TRBV6-2 and TRBV6-3, those segments were excluded. A later genetic analysis associated a missense DCLRE1C variant with V-gene and J-gene trimming of TCR beta chains, and an independent cohort replicated the association. In a later analysis, TCR association rates were found to vary across HLA loci, with the most associated TCRs seen for DRB1 alleles and the fewest for HLA-C alleles.

In total, about 650 healthy bone marrow donors made up the cohort. Cohort members were all nominally healthy when sampled, although unrecorded immune exposures were likely present. The donor was CMV seronegative and was included in the group of approximately 350 seronegative cohort members. A peripheral blood sample was collected from each donor, and TCR beta sequencing was performed on peripheral blood mononuclear cells. Genomic DNA extraction from the blood cell samples was performed with the Qiagen DNeasy Blood Extraction Kit. Sequences were obtained from PBMCs. This receptor was taken from a middle-aged man in good health and CMV-seronegative. In this chain, TRBV6-4 is recombined with TRBJ2-1; 13 nucleotides in the junction match TRBD2. Here the CDR3 is given as CASSWTSGSYNEQFF. The nucleotide sequence is given as TGTGCCAGCAGCTGGACTAGCGGGAGCTACAATGAGCAGTTCTTC.